This passage covers 2 T cell receptor beta chains from one sample sequenced in a study of CXCR3-negative and CXCR3-positive naive CD8 T cells. The libraries of TRB cDNA were constructed through 5' RACE using UMI labels. Reprocessing the 5' RACE reads, TCRdb reports a single entry for every CDR3 protein and omits DNA. The table gives about 41,000 distinct CDR3 sequences; the top ten clones make up around 2% of it. The sequenced sample consisted of naive CXCR3- CD8+ T cells from blood. Subset defined: CD45RO-CCR7+CD27+CD95- naive CD8+ T cells lacking CXCR3 (TNR3-). The origin of the receptors is a human donor in good health. Some clones in this sample may be carry-over from other donors' samples.

The gene calls are TRBV21-1 and TRBJ1-2. TRBV21-1 constitutes a pseudogene. This CDR3 has 14 amino acids. The CDR3 sequence: CASSSNSDNYGYTF.

Here the CDR3 reads CASSLSLVAGGNTGELFF. The J gene is TRBJ2-2, the V gene TRBV28; TCRdb reports TRBD2, a call that lacks DNA to check it against. The CDR3 has 18 residues. The germline CDR1 and CDR2 sequences are MDHEN and SYDVKM.